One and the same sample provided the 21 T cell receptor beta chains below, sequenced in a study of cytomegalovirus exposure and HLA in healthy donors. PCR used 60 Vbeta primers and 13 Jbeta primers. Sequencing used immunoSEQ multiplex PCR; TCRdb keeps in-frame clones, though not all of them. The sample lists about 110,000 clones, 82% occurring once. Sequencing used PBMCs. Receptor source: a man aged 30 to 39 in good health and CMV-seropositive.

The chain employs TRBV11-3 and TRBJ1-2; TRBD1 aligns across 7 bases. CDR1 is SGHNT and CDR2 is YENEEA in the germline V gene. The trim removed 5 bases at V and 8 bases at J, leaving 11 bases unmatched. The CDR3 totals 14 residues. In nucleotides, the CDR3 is TGTGCCAGCAGCCCGAGACAGGGTACGTGGGGCTACACCTTC. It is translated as CASSPRQGTWGYTF.

The CDR3 DNA follows: TGTGCCAGCAGCTTGTTGGGGGCGCTCACAGATACGCAGTATTTT. Translation gives CASSLLGALTDTQYF. The chain is built from TRBV7-6 and TRBJ2-3, with D tentatively TRBD1 (6 bases). Trimming pared 3 bases from V and 2 bases from J, leaving 12 bases between. The CDR3 loop spans 15 amino acids. The V gene's germline CDR1 is SGHVS and CDR2 FNYEAQ.

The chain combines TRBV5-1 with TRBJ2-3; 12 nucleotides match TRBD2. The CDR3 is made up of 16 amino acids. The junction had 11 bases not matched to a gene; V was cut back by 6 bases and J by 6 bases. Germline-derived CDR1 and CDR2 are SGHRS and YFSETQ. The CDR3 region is CASNPPSGGDGDTQYF. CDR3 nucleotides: TGCGCCAGCAACCCCCCTAGCGGGGGGGATGGGGATACGCAGTATTTT.

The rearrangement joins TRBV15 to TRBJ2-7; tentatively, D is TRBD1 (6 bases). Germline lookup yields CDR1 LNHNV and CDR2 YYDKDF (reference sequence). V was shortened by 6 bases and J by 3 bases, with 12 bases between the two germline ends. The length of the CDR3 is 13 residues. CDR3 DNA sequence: TGTGCCACCAGGCCGGACAGTTTCTACGAGCAGTACTTC. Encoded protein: CATRPDSFYEQYF.

The CDR3 DNA is TGTGCCAGCAGCTTAGATCTTAACAATGAGCAGTTCTTC. The encoded protein is CASSLDLNNEQFF. This sequence joins TRBV7-8 and TRBJ2-1, with D unclear. CDR3 size: 13 residues. Germline V gene sequence: CDR1 SGHVS, CDR2 FQNEAQ. Trimming took off 1 base at V and 5 bases at J, with 6 bases between the two ends.

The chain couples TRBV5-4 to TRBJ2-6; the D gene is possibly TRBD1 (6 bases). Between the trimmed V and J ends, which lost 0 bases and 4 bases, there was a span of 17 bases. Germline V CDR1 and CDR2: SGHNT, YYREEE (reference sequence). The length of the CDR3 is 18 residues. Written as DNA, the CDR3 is TGTGCCAGCAGCTTGGGGTTCACAGGGCCGGGAGGGGCCAACGTCCTGACTTTC. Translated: CASSLGFTGPGGANVLTF.

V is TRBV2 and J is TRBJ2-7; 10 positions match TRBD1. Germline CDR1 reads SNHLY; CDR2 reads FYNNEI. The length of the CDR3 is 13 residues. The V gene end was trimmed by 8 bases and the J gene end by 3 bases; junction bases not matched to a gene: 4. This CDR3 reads CASGGQGSYEQYF. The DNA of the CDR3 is TGTGCCAGCGGGGGACAGGGGAGCTACGAGCAGTACTTC.

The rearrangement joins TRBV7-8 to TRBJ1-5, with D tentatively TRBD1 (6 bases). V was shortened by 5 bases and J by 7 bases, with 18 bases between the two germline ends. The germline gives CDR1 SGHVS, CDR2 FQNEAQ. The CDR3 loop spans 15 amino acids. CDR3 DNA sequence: TGTGCCAGCAGCGCCCGGCAGGGGCCGTCCCAGCCCCAGCATTTT. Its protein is CASSARQGPSQPQHF.

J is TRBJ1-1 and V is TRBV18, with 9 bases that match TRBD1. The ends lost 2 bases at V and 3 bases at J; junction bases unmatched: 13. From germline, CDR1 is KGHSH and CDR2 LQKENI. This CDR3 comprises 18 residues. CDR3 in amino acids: CASSPFRDREYSHTEAFF. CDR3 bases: TGTGCCAGCTCACCATTTAGGGACAGGGAGTACTCCCACACTGAAGCTTTCTTT.

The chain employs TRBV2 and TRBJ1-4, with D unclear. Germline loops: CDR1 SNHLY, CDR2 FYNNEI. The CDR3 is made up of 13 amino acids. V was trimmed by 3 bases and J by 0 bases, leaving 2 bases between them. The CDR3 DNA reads TGTGCCAGCAGTGACACAACTAATGAAAAACTGTTTTTT. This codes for CASSDTTNEKLFF.

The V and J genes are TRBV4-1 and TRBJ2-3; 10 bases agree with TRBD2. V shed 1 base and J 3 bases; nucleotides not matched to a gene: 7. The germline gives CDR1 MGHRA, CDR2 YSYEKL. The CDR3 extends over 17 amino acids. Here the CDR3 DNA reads TGCGCCAGCAGCCAAGGAGGGGGACTAGCGCAGACAGATACGCAGTATTTT. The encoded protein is CASSQGGGLAQTDTQYF.

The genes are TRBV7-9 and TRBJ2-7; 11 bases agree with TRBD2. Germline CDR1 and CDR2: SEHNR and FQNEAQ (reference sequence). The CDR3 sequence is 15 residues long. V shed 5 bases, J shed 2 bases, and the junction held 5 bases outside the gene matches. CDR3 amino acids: CASSLSSGGPYEQYF. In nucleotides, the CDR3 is TGTGCCAGCAGCCTCTCTAGCGGGGGGCCCTACGAGCAGTACTTC.

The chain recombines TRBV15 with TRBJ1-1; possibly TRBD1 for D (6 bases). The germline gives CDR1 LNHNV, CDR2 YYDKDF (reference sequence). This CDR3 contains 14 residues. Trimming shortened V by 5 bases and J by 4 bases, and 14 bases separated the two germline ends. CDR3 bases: TGTGCCACCAGCGTTTCGCGCAGGGGCACTGAAGCTTTCTTT. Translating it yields CATSVSRRGTEAFF.

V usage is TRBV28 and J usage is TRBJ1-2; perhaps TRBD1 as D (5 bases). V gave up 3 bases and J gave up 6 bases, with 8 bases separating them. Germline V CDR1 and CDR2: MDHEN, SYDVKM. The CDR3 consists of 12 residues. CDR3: CASSLSRDGYTF. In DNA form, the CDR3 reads TGTGCCAGCAGTTTGTCCAGGGATGGCTACACCTTC.

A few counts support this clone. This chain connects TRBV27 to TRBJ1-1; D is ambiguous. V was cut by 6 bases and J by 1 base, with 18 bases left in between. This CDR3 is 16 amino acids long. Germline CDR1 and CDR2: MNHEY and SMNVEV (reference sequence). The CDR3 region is CASSETGRVRNTEAFF. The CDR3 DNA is TGTGCCAGCAGCGAAACCGGGAGAGTAAGGAACACTGAAGCTTTCTTT.

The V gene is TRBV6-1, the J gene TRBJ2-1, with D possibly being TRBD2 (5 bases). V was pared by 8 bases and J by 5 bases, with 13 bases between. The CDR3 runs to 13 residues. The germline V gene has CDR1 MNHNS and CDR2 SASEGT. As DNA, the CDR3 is TGTGCCAGCGCCAGGACTGTTAACAATGAGCAGTTCTTC. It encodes CASARTVNNEQFF.

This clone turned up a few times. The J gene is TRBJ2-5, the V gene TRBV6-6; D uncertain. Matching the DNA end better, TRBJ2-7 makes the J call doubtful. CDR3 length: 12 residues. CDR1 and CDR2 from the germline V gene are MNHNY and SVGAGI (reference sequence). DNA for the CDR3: TGTGCCAGCAGTGATAGCTCCTACGAGCAGTACTTC. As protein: CASSDSSYEQYF.

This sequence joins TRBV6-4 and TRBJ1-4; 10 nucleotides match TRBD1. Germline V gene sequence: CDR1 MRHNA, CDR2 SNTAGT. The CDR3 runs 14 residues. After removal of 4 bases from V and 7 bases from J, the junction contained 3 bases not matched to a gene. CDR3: CASSAGQGTEKLFF. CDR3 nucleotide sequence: TGTGCCAGCAGTGCGGGACAGGGGACTGAAAAACTGTTTTTT.

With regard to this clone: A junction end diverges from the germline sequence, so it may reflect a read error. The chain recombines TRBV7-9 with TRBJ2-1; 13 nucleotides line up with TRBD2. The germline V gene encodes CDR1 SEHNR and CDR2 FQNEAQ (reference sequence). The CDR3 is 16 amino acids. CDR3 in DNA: TGTTCCAGCAGCCCGACGACTAGCGGGGGGTCTAATGAGCAGTTCTTC. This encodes CSSSPTTSGGSNEQFF.

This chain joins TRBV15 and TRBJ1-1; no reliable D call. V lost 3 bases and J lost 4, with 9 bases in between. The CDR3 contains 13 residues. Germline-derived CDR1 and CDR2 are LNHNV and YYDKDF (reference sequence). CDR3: CATSSGLGTEAFF. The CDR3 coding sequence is TGTGCCACCAGCAGTGGGCTCGGCACTGAAGCTTTCTTT.

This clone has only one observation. The CDR3 nucleotides are TGTGCCACCTCGACAGGACTAGCATACGAGCAGTACTTC. It encodes CATSTGLAYEQYF. V and J are TRBV6-5 and TRBJ2-7; 8 bases align to TRBD2. The germline V gene has CDR1 MNHEY and CDR2 SVGAGI. This CDR3 has 13 amino acids. The ends lost 10 bases at V and 4 bases at J; junction bases unmatched: 9.